This T cell receptor beta chain is drawn from a study of blood T cells in healthy people across ages. Points from the study as a whole: Researchers judged that diversity estimates from one million T cells fell short of true values. Per million T cells, TCR beta diversity dropped about linearly as age rose.

They isolated at least 6 million PBMCs from each sample. Through a sample-barcoded 5' primer and a J-beta primer mix, a second PCR was run for about 7 to 12 cycles. TCRdb re-called the 5' RACE reads through MiXCR, storing one row per CDR3 protein. The sample shows hundreds of thousands of distinct CDR3 sequences, roughly 50% of them seen only once. With regard to this clonotype: Its antigen is unidentified.

This CDR3 contains 13 residues. CDR1 and CDR2 from the germline V gene are SGHTA and FQGNSA. V lost 4 bases, J lost 3 bases, and 7 bases lay in between. The sequenced sample was blood. The receptor's source is a man aged 80 or over in good health. The chain recombines TRBV7-2 with TRBJ2-1, with D possibly being TRBD1 or TRBD2 (5 bases each). The CDR3 here is CASSWDHYNEQFF. The CDR3, as DNA: TGTGCCAGCAGCTGGGACCACTACAATGAGCAGTTCTTC. Looking up the rest from reference TRBV7-2 and TRBJ2-1 gives the full variable domain: GAGVSQSPSNKVTEKGKDVELRCDPISGHTALYWYRQSLGQGLEFLIYFQGNSAPDKSGLPSDRFSAERTGGSVSTLTIQRTQQEDSAVYLCASSWDHYNEQFFGPGTRLTVL.